This T cell receptor beta chain was identified in a study of regulatory T cells in long-lasting Graves disease. Across the whole study: Recently diagnosed Graves' patients had received antithyroid drugs for under 3 months.

Germline assignment: CDR1 MNHEY and CDR2 SMNVEV (reference sequence). Trimming left V 6 bases short and J 1 base short, with 7 bases between. CDR3 length: 13 residues. Construction of TCR beta libraries relied on iRepertoire HTBI primers and on Arm-PCR targeting CDR3 regions. One entry per CDR3 protein results from TCRdb running MiXCR on the multiplex PCR reads. The sample contains 400,000 to 500,000 distinct CDR3 sequences, more than 13% of which appear only once. Regarding time point: newly diagnosed GD, antithyroid drugs for less than 3 months. TCR sequences were obtained from RNA taken from PBMCs. Criteria from the American Thyroid Association guidelines were applied to diagnose Graves' disease. This clonotype was counted many times. Its specificity is not known. Study-wide findings and caveats: Favored gene segments in persistent disease were TRBV28, TRBJ1-2 and TRBJ2-5.

The same sample was also studied in work on T cells in Graves' hyperthyroidism and ophthalmopathy.

The receptor was isolated from a woman under 40 with Graves disease. Material: peripheral blood mononuclear cells (PBMCs), obtained at new diagnosis, from a patient treated with antithyroid drugs. The rearrangement uses TRBV27 and TRBJ1-5; no clear D gene. In DNA form, the CDR3 reads TGTGCCAGCAGCCTCAGAAGCAATCAGCCCCAGCATTTT. Protein: CASSLRSNQPQHF.